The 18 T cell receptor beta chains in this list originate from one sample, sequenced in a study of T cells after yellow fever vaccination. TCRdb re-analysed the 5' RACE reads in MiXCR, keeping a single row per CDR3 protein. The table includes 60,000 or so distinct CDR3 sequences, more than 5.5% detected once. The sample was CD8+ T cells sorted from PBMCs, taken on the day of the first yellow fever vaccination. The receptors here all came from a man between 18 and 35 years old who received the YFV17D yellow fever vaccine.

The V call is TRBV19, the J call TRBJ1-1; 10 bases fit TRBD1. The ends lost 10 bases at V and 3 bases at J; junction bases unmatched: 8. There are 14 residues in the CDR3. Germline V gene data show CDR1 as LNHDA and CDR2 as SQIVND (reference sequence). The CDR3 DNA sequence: TGTGCCACAAGGGACAGGGGCCGGTACACTGAAGCTTTCTTT. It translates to CATRDRGRYTEAFF.

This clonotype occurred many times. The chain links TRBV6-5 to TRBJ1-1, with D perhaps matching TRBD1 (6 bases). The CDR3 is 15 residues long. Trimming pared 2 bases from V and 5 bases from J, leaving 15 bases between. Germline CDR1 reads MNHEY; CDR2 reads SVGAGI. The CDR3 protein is CASSYKGGVSTEAFF. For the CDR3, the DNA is TGTGCCAGCAGTTACAAGGGGGGAGTTAGTACTGAAGCTTTCTTT.

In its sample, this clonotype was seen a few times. The CDR3 DNA follows: TGTGCCAGTAGTACCTCATCAGGTGGTGACGGCTACACCTTC. Translation: CASSTSSGGDGYTF. The V and J genes are TRBV19 and TRBJ1-2; D ambiguous. Germline values: CDR1 LNHDA, CDR2 SQIVND (reference sequence). The CDR3 has 14 amino acids. V lost 4 bases, J lost 8 bases, and 17 bases lay in between.

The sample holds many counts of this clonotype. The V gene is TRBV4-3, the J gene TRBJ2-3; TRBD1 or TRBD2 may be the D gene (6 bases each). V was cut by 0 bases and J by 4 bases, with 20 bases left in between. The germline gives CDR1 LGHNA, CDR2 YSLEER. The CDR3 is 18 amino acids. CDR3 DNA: TGCGCCAGCAGCCAAGACCCCTCGGGGGCTAGCGCAGCAGATACGCAGTATTTT. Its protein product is CASSQDPSGASAADTQYF.

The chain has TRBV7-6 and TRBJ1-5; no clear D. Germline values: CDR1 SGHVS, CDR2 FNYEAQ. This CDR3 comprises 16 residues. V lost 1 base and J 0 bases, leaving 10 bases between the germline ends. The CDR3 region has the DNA TGTGCCAGCAGCTTAGGCGTCGGCTATAGCAATCAGCCCCAGCATTTT. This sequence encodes CASSLGVGYSNQPQHF.

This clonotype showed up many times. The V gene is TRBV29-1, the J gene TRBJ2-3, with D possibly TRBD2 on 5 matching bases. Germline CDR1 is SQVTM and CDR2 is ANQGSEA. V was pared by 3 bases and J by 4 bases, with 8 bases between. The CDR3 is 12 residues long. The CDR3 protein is CSVDEGADTQYF. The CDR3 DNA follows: TGCAGCGTTGACGAGGGCGCAGATACGCAGTATTTT.

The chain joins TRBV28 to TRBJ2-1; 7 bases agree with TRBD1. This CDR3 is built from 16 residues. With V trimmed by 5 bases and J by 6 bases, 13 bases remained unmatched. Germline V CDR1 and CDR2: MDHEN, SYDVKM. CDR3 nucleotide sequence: TGTGCCAGCAGTCCGCCTCGGGACAGCAACAGCAATGAGCAGTTCTTC. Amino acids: CASSPPRDSNSNEQFF. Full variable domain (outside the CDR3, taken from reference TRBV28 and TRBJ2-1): DVKVTQSSRYLVKRTGEKVFLECVQDMDHENMFWYRQDPGLGLRLIYFSYDVKMKEKGDIPEGYSVSREKKERFSLILESASTNQTSMYLCASSPPRDSNSNEQFFGPGTRLTVL.

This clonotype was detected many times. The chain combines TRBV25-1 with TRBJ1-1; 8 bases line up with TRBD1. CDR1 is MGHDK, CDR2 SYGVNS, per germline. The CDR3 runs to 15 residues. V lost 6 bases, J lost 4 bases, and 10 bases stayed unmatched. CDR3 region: CASSLTPGGRTEAFF. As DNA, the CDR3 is TGTGCCAGCAGCCTAACCCCAGGGGGCCGCACTGAAGCTTTCTTT. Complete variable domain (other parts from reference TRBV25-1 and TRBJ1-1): EADIYQTPRYLVIGTGKKITLECSQTMGHDKMYWYQQDPGMELHLIHYSYGVNSTEKGDLSSESTVSRIRTEHFPLTLESARPSHTSQYLCASSLTPGGRTEAFFGQGTRLTVV.

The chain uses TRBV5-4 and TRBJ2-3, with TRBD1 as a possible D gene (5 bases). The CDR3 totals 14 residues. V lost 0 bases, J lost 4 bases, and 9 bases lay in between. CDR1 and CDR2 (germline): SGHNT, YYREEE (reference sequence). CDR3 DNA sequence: TGTGCCAGCAGCTTGGAAGGGGCCCCAGATACGCAGTATTTT. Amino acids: CASSLEGAPDTQYF.

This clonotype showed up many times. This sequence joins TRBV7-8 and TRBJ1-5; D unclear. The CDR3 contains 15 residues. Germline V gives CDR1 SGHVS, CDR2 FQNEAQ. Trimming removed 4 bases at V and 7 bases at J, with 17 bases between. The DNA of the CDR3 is TGTGCCAGCAGCTACCAACGTTTCGTCGGGCAGCCCCAGCATTTT. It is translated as CASSYQRFVGQPQHF.

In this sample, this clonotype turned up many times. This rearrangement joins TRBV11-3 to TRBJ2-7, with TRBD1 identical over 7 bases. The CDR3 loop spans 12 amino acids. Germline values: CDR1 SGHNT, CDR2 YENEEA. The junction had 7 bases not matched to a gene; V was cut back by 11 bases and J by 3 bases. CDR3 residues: CALPTGLYEQYV. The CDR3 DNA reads TGTGCCCTTCCGACAGGGCTCTACGAGCAGTACGTC.

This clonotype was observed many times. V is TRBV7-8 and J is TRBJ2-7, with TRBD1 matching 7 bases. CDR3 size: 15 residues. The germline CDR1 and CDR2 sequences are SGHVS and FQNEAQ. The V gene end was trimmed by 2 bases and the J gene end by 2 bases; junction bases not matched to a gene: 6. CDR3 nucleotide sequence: TGTGCCAGCAGCTTACCCGGACAGGAAACCTACGAGCAGTACTTC. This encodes CASSLPGQETYEQYF.

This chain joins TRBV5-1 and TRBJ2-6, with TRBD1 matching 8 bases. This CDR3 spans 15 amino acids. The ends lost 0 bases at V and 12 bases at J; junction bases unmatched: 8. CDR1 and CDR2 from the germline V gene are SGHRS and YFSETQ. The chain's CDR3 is CASSLEWTGMGVLTF. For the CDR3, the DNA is TGCGCCAGCAGCTTGGAATGGACAGGGATGGGCGTCCTGACTTTC.

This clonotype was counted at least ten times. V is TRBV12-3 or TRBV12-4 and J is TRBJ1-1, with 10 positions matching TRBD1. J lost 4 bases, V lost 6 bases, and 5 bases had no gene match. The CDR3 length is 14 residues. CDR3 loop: CASSWDRGVTEAFF. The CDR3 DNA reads TGTGCCAGCAGCTGGGACAGGGGAGTCACTGAAGCTTTCTTT.

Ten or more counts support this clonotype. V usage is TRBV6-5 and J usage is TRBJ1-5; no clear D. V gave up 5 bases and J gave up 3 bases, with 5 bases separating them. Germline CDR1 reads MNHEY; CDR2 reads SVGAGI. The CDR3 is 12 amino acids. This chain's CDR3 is CASSPTNQPQHF. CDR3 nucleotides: TGTGCCAGCAGTCCCACCAATCAGCCCCAGCATTTT.

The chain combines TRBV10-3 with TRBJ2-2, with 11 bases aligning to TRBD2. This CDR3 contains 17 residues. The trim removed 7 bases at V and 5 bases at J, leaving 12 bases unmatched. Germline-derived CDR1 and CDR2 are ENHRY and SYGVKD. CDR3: CAIMTSGDAVRTGELFF. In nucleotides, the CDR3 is TGTGCCATCATGACTAGCGGGGACGCCGTAAGGACCGGGGAGCTGTTTTTT.

This CDR3 is CASSQVPGGDGANVLTF. The CDR3 coding sequence is TGCGCCAGCAGCCAAGTACCTGGAGGGGACGGGGCCAACGTCCTGACTTTC. The chain has TRBV4-3 and TRBJ2-6, with D tentatively TRBD2 (6 bases). The CDR3 length is 17 residues. Deletions cut 1 base from V and 4 bases from J, with 14 bases between. The germline gives CDR1 LGHNA, CDR2 YSLEER.

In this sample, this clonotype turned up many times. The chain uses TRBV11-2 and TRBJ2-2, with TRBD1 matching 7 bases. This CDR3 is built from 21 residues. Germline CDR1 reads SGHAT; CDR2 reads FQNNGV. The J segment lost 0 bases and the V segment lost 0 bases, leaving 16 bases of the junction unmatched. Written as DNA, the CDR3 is TGTGCCAGCAGCTTAGAATGGGCAGACAGGGTAGTCCCTTCGAACACCGGGGAGCTGTTTTTT. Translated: CASSLEWADRVVPSNTGELFF.